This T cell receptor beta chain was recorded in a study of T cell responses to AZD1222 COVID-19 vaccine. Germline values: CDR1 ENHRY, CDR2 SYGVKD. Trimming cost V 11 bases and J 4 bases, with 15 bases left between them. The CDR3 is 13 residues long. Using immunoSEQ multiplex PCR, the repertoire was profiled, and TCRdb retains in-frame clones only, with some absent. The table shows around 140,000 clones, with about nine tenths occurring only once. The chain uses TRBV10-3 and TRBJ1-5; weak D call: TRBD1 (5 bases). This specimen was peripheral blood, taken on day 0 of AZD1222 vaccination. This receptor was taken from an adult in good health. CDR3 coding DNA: TGTGCCGTGAACGGGGGAAGTAATCAGCCCCAGCATTTT. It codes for CAVNGGSNQPQHF.